Listed below are T cell receptor beta chains from one sample, sequenced in a study of CD8+CD57+ T cells in acquired aplastic anemia. One entry per CDR3 protein, called by TCRdb with MiXCR from the reads. This table holds hundreds of thousands of distinct CDR3 sequences, roughly 59% found once. The sample consisted of sorted CD4+, CD8+, or CD8+CD57+ T cells (not recorded which) from PBMCs. The receptors stem from a human donor with aplastic anemia. The CDR3 runs from the conserved cysteine through the conserved F or W.

j_call v_call cdr3_aa
TRBJ1-1 TRBV29-1 CSVEDQGRGAFF
TRBJ2-7 TRBV19 CASSTQGGREQYF
TRBJ2-3 TRBV19 CASSIGQGAEDTQYF
TRBJ1-1 TRBV19 CASSIGRGRRTEAFF
TRBJ1-2 TRBV11-2 CASSSGVNGYTF
TRBJ1-5 TRBV15 CATSRERGAVQPQHF
TRBJ1-4 TRBV7-2 CASSQTGTVDTLFF
TRBJ2-2 TRBV24-1 CATSVENTGELFF
TRBJ1-6 TRBV10-1 CASSARDRDNSPLHF
TRBJ1-2 TRBV2 CASIARQGQGYTF
TRBJ2-1 TRBV20-1 CSARDRDYYYNEQFF
TRBJ1-2 TRBV5-4 CASSPLGKEGYTF
TRBJ2-5 TRBV10-3 CAIGGVSGKETQYF
TRBJ1-1 TRBV6-5 CASKRTGGDTEAFF
TRBJ2-1 TRBV12-3/TRBV12-4 CASTRVEGYDNEQFF
TRBJ2-7 TRBV5-8 CASSEMGQSYEQYF
TRBJ2-6 TRBV20-1 CSAGTGRSGANVLTF
TRBJ2-1 TRBV24-1 CATSDSGTRTYNEQFF
TRBJ2-3 TRBV20-1 CSASLLLRDTQYF
TRBJ2-1 TRBV20-1 CSASPTGTRLFF
TRBJ1-2 TRBV10-3 CAISDFTGANYGYTF
TRBJ1-2 TRBV20-1 CSARDLRSSNYGYTF
TRBJ2-5 TRBV19 CASSLGAGWETQYF
TRBJ1-1 TRBV7-3 CASSTTRGTEAFF
TRBJ1-3 TRBV5-1 CASSLAMGTGNTIYF
TRBJ1-1 TRBV5-6 CASSTGQGGTEAFF